The text below deals with one T cell receptor (beta chain). The CDR3 is 14 amino acids. The V gene's germline CDR1 is MNHEY and CDR2 SMNVEV (reference sequence). Trimming at V came to 2 bases and at J to 4 bases, leaving 3 bases not matched to a gene. Patients from Seattle were sampled longitudinally, starting during active infection. Per the original methods: By means of reference gene primer amplification, nucleated cell counts were estimated. The assay was immunoSEQ multiplex PCR, and TCRdb's table has in-frame clones only and misses some. V, J and clone size were drawn from that table, and D and trimming were deduced from the DNA. The sample includes 300,000 to 400,000 clones, around 86% of them seen just once. This specimen belongs to a study of blood T cell repertoires in COVID-19. As for the study in general: From the United States, Italy and Spain came samples of acute and convalescent COVID-19. T cells, B-cell-depleted T cells, or PBMCs provided the cDNA or gDNA that served as material.

This receptor was obtained from a woman aged 50 to 60 with COVID-19, enrolled during active disease. The V gene is TRBV27, the J gene TRBJ1-1, with 8 bases lining up with TRBD1. The material sequenced was peripheral blood. The CDR3 DNA sequence: TGTGCCAGCAGTTTAACAGGGGGGGTCACTGAAGCTTTCTTT. Translating gives CASSLTGGVTEAFF.